One and the same sample provided the 32 T cell receptor beta chains below, sequenced in a study of cytomegalovirus exposure and HLA in healthy donors. Using immunoSEQ multiplex PCR, the repertoire was profiled, and TCRdb retains in-frame clones only, with some absent. The sample has more than 200,000 clones, 90% seen once. Specimen: PBMCs. The receptor source for this set is a woman in her 30s in good health and CMV-seronegative.

The CDR3 nucleotides read TGTGCCAGCAACCCGCATTGGGACAGCGAAAGCTCCTACGAGCAGTACTTC. Encoded protein: CASNPHWDSESSYEQYF. V and J are TRBV28 and TRBJ2-7; the match to TRBD1 covers 7 bases. Germline V lookup: CDR1 MDHEN, CDR2 SYDVKM. V shed 7 bases, J shed 0 bases, and the junction held 15 bases outside the gene matches. The CDR3 has 17 residues.

The chain links TRBV19 to TRBJ2-7, with TRBD1 matching over 7 bases. The CDR3 is made up of 13 amino acids. Unmatched junction bases numbered 8, after V lost 10 bases and J lost 2 bases. Germline CDR1 and CDR2: LNHDA and SQIVND (reference sequence). The CDR3 coding sequence is TGTGCCACTGGAACCGGGACAGCCTACGAGCAGTACTTC. It encodes CATGTGTAYEQYF.

The chain employs TRBV4-3 and TRBJ1-2; perhaps TRBD1 as D (5 bases). Looked up from germline, CDR1 is LGHNA and CDR2 is YSLEER. V lost 2 bases, J lost 5 bases, and 12 bases lay in between. CDR3 size: 14 residues. This CDR3 is CASSQRTLGYGYTF. The CDR3 DNA sequence: TGCGCCAGCAGCCAACGGACACTTGGATATGGCTACACCTTC.

The chain uses TRBV30 and TRBJ2-2; the D gene is possibly TRBD1 (7 bases). This CDR3 is built from 15 residues. Germline V gene data show CDR1 as GTSNPN and CDR2 as SVGIG (reference sequence). V lost 4 bases to trimming and J lost 2 bases, with 14 bases between them. CDR3 in DNA: TGTGCCTGGACAGGGGGGCATTTTAACACCGGGGAGCTGTTTTTT. It yields the protein CAWTGGHFNTGELFF.

The genes are TRBV27 and TRBJ2-7; the D gene is possibly TRBD2 (6 bases). Trimming took off 5 bases at V and 4 bases at J, with 18 bases between the two ends. The CDR3 has 15 residues. Germline assignment: CDR1 MNHEY and CDR2 SMNVEV (reference sequence). Here the CDR3 reads CASSLREVGIYEQYF. CDR3 DNA sequence: TGTGCCAGCAGTCTCAGGGAGGTGGGTATATACGAGCAGTACTTC.

V usage is TRBV19 and J usage is TRBJ2-1, with TRBD2 matching over 7 bases. Germline lookup yields CDR1 LNHDA and CDR2 SQIVND (reference sequence). The CDR3 has 13 residues. The ends lost 7 bases at V and 0 bases at J; junction bases unmatched: 0. The CDR3 sequence: CASTSGSYNEQFF. The CDR3 DNA sequence: TGTGCCAGTACTAGCGGCTCCTACAATGAGCAGTTCTTC.

The CDR3, as DNA: TGTGCCAGCGTCCGAGGAGGGGCCGTAGATACGCAGTATTTT. It yields the protein CASVRGGAVDTQYF. This chain joins TRBV2 and TRBJ2-3, with D perhaps TRBD2 (6 bases). The germline CDR1 and CDR2 sequences are SNHLY and FYNNEI. The germline V and J ends were trimmed by 8 bases and 5 bases, with 17 bases remaining between them. The CDR3 is 14 residues long.

This clone was seen once. V and J are TRBV19 and TRBJ2-6; 7 bases align to TRBD2. Per germline, CDR1 LNHDA and CDR2 SQIVND (reference sequence). V lost 5 bases, J lost 1 base, and 5 bases stayed unmatched. This CDR3 comprises 16 residues. The CDR3 loop is CASSPRTSSGANVLTF. CDR3 nucleotides: TGTGCCAGTAGTCCACGGACTAGTTCTGGGGCCAACGTCCTGACTTTC. The whole variable domain, filled in from reference TRBV19 and TRBJ2-6, reads DGGITQSPKYLFRKEGQNVTLSCEQNLNHDAMYWYRQDPGQGLRLIYYSQIVNDFQKGDIAEGYSVSREKKESFPLTVTSAQKNPTAFYLCASSPRTSSGANVLTFGAGSRLTVL.

This sequence joins TRBV27 and TRBJ2-2; D is uncertain. This CDR3 has 13 amino acids. Per the germline V gene, CDR1 is MNHEY and CDR2 is SMNVEV (reference sequence). Trimming took 2 bases from V and 1 from J, leaving 2 bases between them. The CDR3 region has the DNA TGTGCCAGCAGTTTAGGGAACACCGGGGAGCTGTTTTTT. This translates into CASSLGNTGELFF.

The count of this clone is one. This chain connects TRBV9 to TRBJ2-3, with a tentative D call TRBD1 (6 bases). The CDR3 length is 14 residues. Trimming shortened V by 0 bases and J by 4 bases, and 9 bases separated the two germline ends. Per the germline V gene, CDR1 is SGDLS and CDR2 is YYNGEE. CDR3 bases: TGTGCCAGCAGCGTAGCTCGGACAGCAGATACGCAGTATTTT. Translated: CASSVARTADTQYF.

The rearrangement uses TRBV11-2 and TRBJ2-3; 7 bases map to TRBD2. CDR3 length equals 16 residues. Germline lookup yields CDR1 SGHAT and CDR2 FQNNGV. J lost 2 bases, V lost 1 base, and 6 bases had no gene match. The CDR3 spells CASSLGLGGFTDTQYF. The CDR3 DNA reads TGTGCCAGCAGCTTAGGGTTGGGAGGGTTCACAGATACGCAGTATTTT.

The V and J genes are TRBV4-3 and TRBJ2-3; 10 bases map to TRBD2. The CDR3 has 16 residues. J was trimmed by 5 bases and V by 2 bases; bases with no gene match: 7. Looked up from germline, CDR1 is LGHNA and CDR2 is YSLEER. The CDR3 here is CASSQSAAGGGDTQYF. Written as DNA, the CDR3 is TGCGCCAGCAGCCAATCCGCAGCGGGGGGGGGAGATACGCAGTATTTT.

The genes are TRBV10-3 and TRBJ2-7; D may be TRBD1 (5 bases). The V and J ends lost 11 bases and 3 bases respectively, with 14 bases between them. Looked up from germline, CDR1 is ENHRY and CDR2 is SYGVKD. The CDR3 is 12 amino acids. Here the CDR3 reads CAVRVRDYEQYF. DNA for the CDR3: TGTGCCGTCCGAGTCAGGGACTACGAGCAGTACTTC.

This chain joins TRBV6-5 and TRBJ1-4; D is unclear. Trimming stripped 4 bases from V and 10 bases from J, with 16 bases between. The CDR3 has 14 amino acids. From germline, CDR1 is MNHEY and CDR2 SVGAGI. CDR3 sequence (DNA): TGTGCCAGCAGTTCCGGGAGTAATACTGGAAAACTGTTTTTT. Amino acid sequence: CASSSGSNTGKLFF.

The J gene is TRBJ2-1, the V gene TRBV28, with D maybe TRBD2 (6 bases). This CDR3 contains 17 residues. Germline V gene sequence: CDR1 MDHEN, CDR2 SYDVKM. Between the trimmed V and J ends, which lost 5 bases and 0 bases, there was a span of 17 bases. This CDR3 reads CASSRPGDGSSYNEQFF. CDR3 nucleotides: TGTGCCAGCAGTAGACCGGGGGACGGGAGCTCCTACAATGAGCAGTTCTTC.

This chain uses TRBV6-1 with TRBJ2-7; no reliable D call. Trimming stripped 2 bases from V and 0 bases from J, with 14 bases between. Germline lookup yields CDR1 MNHNS and CDR2 SASEGT. CDR3 length equals 16 residues. The CDR3 is CASSEIMGKSSYEQYF. The CDR3 coding sequence is TGTGCCAGCAGTGAAATAATGGGGAAAAGCTCCTACGAGCAGTACTTC.

V usage is TRBV4-3 and J usage is TRBJ2-7; D possibly matches TRBD1 or TRBD2 (6 bases each). The CDR3 sequence is 14 residues long. V shed 0 bases and J shed 6 bases, with 12 bases lying between them. Germline values: CDR1 LGHNA, CDR2 YSLEER. CDR3 region: CASSQDGWGAEQYF. CDR3 nucleotides: TGCGCCAGCAGCCAAGATGGTTGGGGGGCCGAGCAGTACTTC.

This clone appeared once. This chain connects TRBV11-2 to TRBJ2-2, with 7 bases aligning to TRBD2. V shed 4 bases, J shed 2 bases, and the junction held 4 bases outside the gene matches. Per the germline V gene, CDR1 is SGHAT and CDR2 is FQNNGV. The CDR3 consists of 15 residues. This CDR3 is CASSSGTINTGELFF. The DNA for the CDR3 is TGTGCCAGCAGCTCCGGGACTATCAACACCGGGGAGCTGTTTTTT.

CDR3 residues: CASSHQWGLDTEAFF. DNA for the CDR3: TGTGCCAGCAGCCACCAATGGGGGCTGGACACTGAAGCTTTCTTT. The rearrangement uses TRBV7-2 and TRBJ1-1, with D perhaps matching TRBD1 (6 bases). V lost 5 bases and J 3 bases, leaving 16 bases between the germline ends. The germline CDR1 and CDR2 sequences are SGHTA and FQGNSA. The CDR3 covers 15 residues.

The chain uses TRBV28 and TRBJ1-1, with D possibly matching TRBD1 (5 bases). Per the germline V gene, CDR1 is MDHEN and CDR2 is SYDVKM. CDR3 length equals 12 residues. CDR3 protein: CAGGVGNTEAFF. As DNA, the CDR3 is TGTGCTGGGGGGGTTGGGAACACTGAAGCTTTCTTT.

This clone was observed a few times. The J gene is TRBJ1-2, the V gene TRBV4-1; a possible D gene is TRBD1 (5 bases). V was cut by 4 bases and J by 4 bases, with 16 bases left in between. CDR1 and CDR2 from the germline V gene are MGHRA and YSYEKL. The CDR3 is 15 residues long. The CDR3 spells CASSLPGNPPYGYTF. CDR3 sequence (DNA): TGCGCCAGCAGCCTACCAGGGAATCCCCCCTATGGCTACACCTTC.

The chain carries TRBV5-4 and TRBJ2-7; weak D call: TRBD1 (5 bases). V was trimmed by 3 bases and J by 0 bases, leaving 7 bases between them. The CDR3 has 13 amino acids. Germline V gene lookup returns CDR1 SGHNT and CDR2 YYREEE (reference sequence). CDR3 coding DNA: TGTGCCAGCAGCTCCCAGGGCTCCTACGAGCAGTACTTC. Amino acid sequence: CASSSQGSYEQYF.

This clone was observed a single time. The chain couples TRBV4-3 to TRBJ2-2; 10 positions agree with TRBD2. CDR1 is LGHNA and CDR2 is YSLEER in the germline V gene. V trimming: 0 bases; J trimming: 6 bases; junction bases outside the gene matches: 7. CDR3 length equals 17 residues. CDR3 bases: TGCGCCAGCAGCCAAGATCTGGGGCTAGCGGGAGCCGGGGAGCTGTTTTTT. As protein: CASSQDLGLAGAGELFF.

The V and J genes are TRBV7-2 and TRBJ2-5, with D tentatively TRBD1 (6 bases). The CDR3 contains 15 residues. V was cut by 2 bases and J by 1 base, with 11 bases left in between. Germline V CDR1 and CDR2: SGHTA, FQGNSA. Here the CDR3 reads CASSLNRASQETQYF. In nucleotides, the CDR3 is TGTGCCAGCAGCTTAAACAGGGCGTCCCAAGAGACCCAGTACTTC.

The chain couples TRBV28 to TRBJ2-7; 9 bases are a match to TRBD2. V lost 4 bases, J lost 4 bases, and 8 bases stayed unmatched. Germline CDR1 is MDHEN and CDR2 is SYDVKM. The CDR3 consists of 15 residues. The CDR3, as DNA: TGTGCCAGCAGTTCTAGCGGGACTGGTATTTACGAGCAGTACTTC. Its protein product is CASSSSGTGIYEQYF.

This CDR3 is CSVEGVYNEQFF. The CDR3 nucleotides read TGCAGCGTTGAGGGGGTGTACAATGAGCAGTTCTTC. This rearrangement joins TRBV29-1 to TRBJ2-1, with D tentatively TRBD1 or TRBD2 (5 bases each). The CDR3 extends over 12 amino acids. The ends were cut back, 3 bases at V and 4 bases at J, with 7 bases in the middle. The V gene's germline CDR1 is SQVTM and CDR2 ANQGSEA.

The V call is TRBV25-1, the J call TRBJ2-5; D is unclear. The V end lost 7 bases, the J end lost 7 bases, and 16 bases lay between the germline ends. This CDR3 has 13 amino acids. CDR1 is MGHDK, CDR2 SYGVNS, per germline. The DNA of the CDR3 is TGTGCCAGCACACCGATTTCAGGTGGGACCCAGTACTTC. It encodes CASTPISGGTQYF.

The DNA of the CDR3 is TGTGCCAGCAGCAAGAACGGGGGTGGCAATCAGCCCCAGCATTTT. This translates into CASSKNGGGNQPQHF. This chain links TRBV7-8 with TRBJ1-5, with a tentative D call TRBD1 (5 bases). Germline V gene sequence: CDR1 SGHVS, CDR2 FQNEAQ. Trimming stripped 5 bases from V and 2 bases from J, with 13 bases between. CDR3 size: 15 residues.

The gene calls are TRBV5-4 and TRBJ1-3, with D possibly TRBD1 on 5 matching bases. Trimming stripped 10 bases from V and 4 bases from J, with 18 bases between. The CDR3 extends over 14 amino acids. Germline loops: CDR1 SGHNT, CDR2 YYREEE (reference sequence). The CDR3 nucleotides read TGTGCCGGACTTTACGGGACGGACGGAAACACCATATATTTT. It specifies CAGLYGTDGNTIYF. The full variable domain, with the rest looked up from reference TRBV5-4 and TRBJ1-3, is ETGVTQSPTHLIKTRGQQVTLRCSSQSGHNTVSWYQQALGQGPQFIFQYYREEENGRGNFPPRFSGLQFPNYSSELNVNALELDDSALYLCAGLYGTDGNTIYFGEGSWLTVV.

V usage is TRBV27 and J usage is TRBJ2-1; D is perhaps TRBD2 (6 bases). V was shortened by 6 bases and J by 6 bases, with 15 bases between the two germline ends. The CDR3 length is 14 residues. Germline V lookup: CDR1 MNHEY, CDR2 SMNVEV (reference sequence). As DNA, the CDR3 is TGTGCCAGCAGCCCTACGGGACTTATCAATGAGCAGTTCTTC. Its translation is CASSPTGLINEQFF.

The J gene is TRBJ1-2, the V gene TRBV7-9; D gene ambiguous. Trimming removed 1 base at V and 1 base at J, with 10 bases between. The CDR3 is 15 residues long. In germline, CDR1 is SEHNR, CDR2 FQNEAQ (reference sequence). The CDR3 reads CASSLDKNDNYGYTF. CDR3 DNA: TGTGCCAGCAGCTTAGATAAGAACGATAACTATGGCTACACCTTC.

This chain uses TRBV30 with TRBJ2-3, with D uncertain. Trimming removed 1 base at V and 4 bases at J, with 9 bases between. This CDR3 contains 13 residues. Germline V gene data show CDR1 as GTSNPN and CDR2 as SVGIG (reference sequence). The CDR3 DNA reads TGTGCCTGGAGTGAGAAGGCCCCAGATACGCAGTATTTT. It encodes CAWSEKAPDTQYF.